This T cell receptor (beta chain) is from a study of blood T cell repertoires in COVID-19. This clone was counted once. Using immunoSEQ multiplex PCR, the repertoire was profiled, and TCRdb retains in-frame clones only, with some absent. This table has around 260,000 clones, approximately 86% appearing once. CDR1 is LNHDA and CDR2 is SQIVND in the germline V gene (reference sequence). The CDR3 loop spans 13 amino acids. Trimming stripped 0 bases from V and 10 bases from J, with 7 bases between. The material sequenced was peripheral blood. The sequence was obtained from a man aged 25-45 years with active or convalescent COVID-19. The chain carries TRBV19 and TRBJ1-6, with unresolved D. The CDR3 reads CASSIDRESPLHF. CDR3 bases: TGTGCCAGTAGTATAGATCGAGAGTCACCCCTCCACTTT.